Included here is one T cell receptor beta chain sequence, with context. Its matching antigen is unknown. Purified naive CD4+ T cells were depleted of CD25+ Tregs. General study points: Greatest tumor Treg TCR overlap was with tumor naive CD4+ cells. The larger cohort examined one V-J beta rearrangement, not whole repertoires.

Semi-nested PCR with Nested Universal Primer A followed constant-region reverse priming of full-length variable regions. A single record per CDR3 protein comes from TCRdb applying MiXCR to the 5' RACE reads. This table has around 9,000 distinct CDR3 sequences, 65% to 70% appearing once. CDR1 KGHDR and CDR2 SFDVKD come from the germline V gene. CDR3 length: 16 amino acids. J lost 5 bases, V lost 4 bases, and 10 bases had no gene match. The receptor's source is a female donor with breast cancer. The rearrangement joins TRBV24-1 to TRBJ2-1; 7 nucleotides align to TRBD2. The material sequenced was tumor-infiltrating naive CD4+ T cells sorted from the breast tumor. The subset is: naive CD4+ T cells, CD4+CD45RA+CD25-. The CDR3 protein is CATSDPTPGTNNEQFF. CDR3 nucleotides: TGTGCCACCAGTGACCCAACACCCGGGACTAACAATGAGCAGTTCTTC.